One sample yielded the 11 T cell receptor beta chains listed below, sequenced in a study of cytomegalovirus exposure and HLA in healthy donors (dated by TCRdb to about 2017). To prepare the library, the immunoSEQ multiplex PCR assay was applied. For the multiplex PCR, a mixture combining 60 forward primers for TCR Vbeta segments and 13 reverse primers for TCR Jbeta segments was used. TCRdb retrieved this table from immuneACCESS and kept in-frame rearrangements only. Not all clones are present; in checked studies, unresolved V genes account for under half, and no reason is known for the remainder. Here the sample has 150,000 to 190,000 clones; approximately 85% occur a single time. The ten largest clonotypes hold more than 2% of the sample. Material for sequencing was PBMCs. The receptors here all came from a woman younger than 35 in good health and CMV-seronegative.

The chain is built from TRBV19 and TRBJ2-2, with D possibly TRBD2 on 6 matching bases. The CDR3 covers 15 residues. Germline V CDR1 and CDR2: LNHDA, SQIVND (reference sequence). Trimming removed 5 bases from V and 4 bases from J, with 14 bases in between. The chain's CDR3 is CASSHPGEITGELFF. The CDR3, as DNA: TGTGCCAGTAGTCACCCGGGGGAAATCACCGGGGAGCTGTTTTTT. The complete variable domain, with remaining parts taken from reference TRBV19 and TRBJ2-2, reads DGGITQSPKYLFRKEGQNVTLSCEQNLNHDAMYWYRQDPGQGLRLIYYSQIVNDFQKGDIAEGYSVSREKKESFPLTVTSAQKNPTAFYLCASSHPGEITGELFFGEGSRLTVL.

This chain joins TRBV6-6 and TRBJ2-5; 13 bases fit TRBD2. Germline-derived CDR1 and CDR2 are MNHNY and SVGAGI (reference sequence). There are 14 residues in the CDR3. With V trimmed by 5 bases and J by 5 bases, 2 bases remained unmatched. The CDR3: CASSQGLAGETQYF. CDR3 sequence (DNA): TGTGCCAGCAGTCAGGGACTAGCGGGGGAGACCCAGTACTTC.

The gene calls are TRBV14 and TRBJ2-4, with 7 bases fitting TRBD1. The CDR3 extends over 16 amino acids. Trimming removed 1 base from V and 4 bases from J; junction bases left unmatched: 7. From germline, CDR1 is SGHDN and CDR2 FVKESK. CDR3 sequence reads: CASSQARDRAKNIQYF. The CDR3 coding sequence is TGTGCCAGCAGCCAAGCGCGAGACAGGGCAAAAAACATTCAGTACTTC. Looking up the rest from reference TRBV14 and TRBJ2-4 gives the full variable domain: EAGVTQFPSHSVIEKGQTVTLRCDPISGHDNLYWYRRVMGKEIKFLLHFVKESKQDESGMPNNRFLAERTGGTYSTLKVQPAELEDSGVYFCASSQARDRAKNIQYFGAGTRLSVL.

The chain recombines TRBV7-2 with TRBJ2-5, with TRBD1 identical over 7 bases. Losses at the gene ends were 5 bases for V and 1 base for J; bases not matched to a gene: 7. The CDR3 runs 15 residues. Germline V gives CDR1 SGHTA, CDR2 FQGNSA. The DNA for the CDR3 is TGTGCCAGCAGCCGTGACAGGGCCTTCCAAGAGACCCAGTACTTC. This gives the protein CASSRDRAFQETQYF.

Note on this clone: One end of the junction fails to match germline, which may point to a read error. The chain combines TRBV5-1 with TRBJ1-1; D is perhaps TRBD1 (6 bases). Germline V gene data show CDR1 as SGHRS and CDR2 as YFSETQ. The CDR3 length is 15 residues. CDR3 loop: CAGSWGGGGATEAFF. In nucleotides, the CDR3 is TGCGCCGGCAGCTGGGGGGGCGGAGGGGCCACTGAAGCTTTCTTT.

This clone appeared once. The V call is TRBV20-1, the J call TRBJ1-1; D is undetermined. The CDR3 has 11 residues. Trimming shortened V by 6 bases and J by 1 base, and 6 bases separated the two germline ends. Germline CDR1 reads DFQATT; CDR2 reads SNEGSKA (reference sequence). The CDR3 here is CSASGNTEAFF. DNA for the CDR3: TGCAGTGCATCAGGGAACACTGAAGCTTTCTTT.

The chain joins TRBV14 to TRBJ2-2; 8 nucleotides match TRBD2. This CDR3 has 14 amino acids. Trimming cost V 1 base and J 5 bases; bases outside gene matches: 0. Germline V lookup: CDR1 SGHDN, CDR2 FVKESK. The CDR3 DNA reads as TGTGCCAGCAGCCAAGCGGGGGGGACCGGGGAGCTGTTTTTT. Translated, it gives CASSQAGGTGELFF.

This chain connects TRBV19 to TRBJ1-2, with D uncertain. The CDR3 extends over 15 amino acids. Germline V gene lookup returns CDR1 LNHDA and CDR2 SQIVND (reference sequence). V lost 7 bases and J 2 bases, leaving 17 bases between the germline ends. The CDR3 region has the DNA TGTGCCAGTACCGGACTTAGTAGGTTAAACTATGGCTACACCTTC. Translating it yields CASTGLSRLNYGYTF.

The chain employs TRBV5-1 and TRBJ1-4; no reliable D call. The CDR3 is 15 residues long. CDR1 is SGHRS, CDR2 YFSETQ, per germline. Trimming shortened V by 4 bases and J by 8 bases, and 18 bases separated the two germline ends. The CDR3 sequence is CASSPKLPGEEKLFF. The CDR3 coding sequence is TGCGCCAGCAGCCCCAAACTTCCCGGTGAGGAAAAACTGTTTTTT. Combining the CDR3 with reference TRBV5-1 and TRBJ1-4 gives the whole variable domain KAGVTQTPRYLIKTRGQQVTLSCSPISGHRSVSWYQQTPGQGLQFLFEYFSETQRNKGNFPGRFSGRQFSNSRSEMNVSTLELGDSALYLCASSPKLPGEEKLFFGSGTQLSVL.

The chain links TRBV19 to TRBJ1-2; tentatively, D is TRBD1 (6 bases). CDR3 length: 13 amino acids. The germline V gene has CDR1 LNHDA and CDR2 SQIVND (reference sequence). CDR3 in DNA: TGTGTCGGGAGGGGGGACTCTAACTATGGCTACACCTTC. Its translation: CVGRGDSNYGYTF. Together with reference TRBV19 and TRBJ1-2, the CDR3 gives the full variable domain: DGGITQSPKYLFRKEGQNVTLSCEQNLNHDAMYWYRQDPGQGLRLIYYSQIVNDFQKGDIAEGYSVSREKKESFPLTVTSAQKNPTAFYLCVGRGDSNYGYTFGSGTRLTVV.

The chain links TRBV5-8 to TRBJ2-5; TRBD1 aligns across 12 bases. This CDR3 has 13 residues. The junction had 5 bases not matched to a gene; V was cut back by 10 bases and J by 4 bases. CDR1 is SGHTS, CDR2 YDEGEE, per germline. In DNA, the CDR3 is TGTGCCGGCCGGGACAGGGGGCCAGAGACCCAGTACTTC. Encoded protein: CAGRDRGPETQYF.